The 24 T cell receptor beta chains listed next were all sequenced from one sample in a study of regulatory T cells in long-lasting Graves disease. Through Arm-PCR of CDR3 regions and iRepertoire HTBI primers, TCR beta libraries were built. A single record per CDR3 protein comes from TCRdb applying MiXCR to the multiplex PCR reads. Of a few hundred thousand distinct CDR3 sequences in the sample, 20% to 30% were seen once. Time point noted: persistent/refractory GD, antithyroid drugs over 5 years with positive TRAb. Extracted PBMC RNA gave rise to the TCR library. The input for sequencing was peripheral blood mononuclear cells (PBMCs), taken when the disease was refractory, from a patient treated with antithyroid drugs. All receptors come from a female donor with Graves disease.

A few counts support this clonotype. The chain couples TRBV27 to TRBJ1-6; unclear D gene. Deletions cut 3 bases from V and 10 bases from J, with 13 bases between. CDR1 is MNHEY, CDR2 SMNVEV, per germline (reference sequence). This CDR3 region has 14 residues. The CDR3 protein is CASSFGREESPLHF. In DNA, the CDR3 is TGTGCCAGCAGTTTCGGCCGGGAGGAATCACCCCTCCACTTT.

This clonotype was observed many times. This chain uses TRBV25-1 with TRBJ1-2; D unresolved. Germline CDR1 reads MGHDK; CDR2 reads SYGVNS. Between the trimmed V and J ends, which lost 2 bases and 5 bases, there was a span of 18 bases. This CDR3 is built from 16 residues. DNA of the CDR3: TGTGCCAGCAGTGAAGGTCAAACGGATTGGGGATATGGCTACACCTTC. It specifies CASSEGQTDWGYGYTF.

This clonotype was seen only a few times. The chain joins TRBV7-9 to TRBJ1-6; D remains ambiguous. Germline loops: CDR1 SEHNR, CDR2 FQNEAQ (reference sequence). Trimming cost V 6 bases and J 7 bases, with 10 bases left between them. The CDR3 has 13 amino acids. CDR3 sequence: CASSIVLNSPLHF. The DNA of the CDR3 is TGTGCCAGCAGTATTGTCTTAAATTCACCCCTCCACTTT. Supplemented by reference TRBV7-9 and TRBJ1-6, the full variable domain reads DTGVSQNPRHKITKRGQNVTFRCDPISEHNRLYWYRQTLGQGPEFLTYFQNEAQLEKSRLLSDRFSAERPKGSFSTLEIQRTEQGDSAMYLCASSIVLNSPLHFGNGTRLTVT.

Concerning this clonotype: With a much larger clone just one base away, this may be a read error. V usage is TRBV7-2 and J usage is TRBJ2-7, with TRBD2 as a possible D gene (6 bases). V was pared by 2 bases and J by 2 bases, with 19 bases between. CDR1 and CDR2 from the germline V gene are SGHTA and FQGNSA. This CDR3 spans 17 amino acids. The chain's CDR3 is CASSLSSASATPYEQYF. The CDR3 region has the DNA TGTGCCAGCAGCTTAAGTTCGGCTAGCGCGACCCCCTACGAGCAGTACTTC.

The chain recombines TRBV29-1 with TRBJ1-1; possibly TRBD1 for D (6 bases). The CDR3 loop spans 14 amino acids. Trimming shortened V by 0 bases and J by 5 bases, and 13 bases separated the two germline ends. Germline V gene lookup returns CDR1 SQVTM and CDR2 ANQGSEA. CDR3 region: CSVEDRPRGTEAFF. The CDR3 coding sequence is TGCAGCGTTGAAGATCGCCCCAGGGGAACTGAAGCTTTCTTT.

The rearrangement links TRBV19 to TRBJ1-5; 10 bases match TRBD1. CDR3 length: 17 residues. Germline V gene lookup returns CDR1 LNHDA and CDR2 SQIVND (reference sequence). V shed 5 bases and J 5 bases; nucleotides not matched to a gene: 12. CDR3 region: CASSPIPRQGAYQPQHF. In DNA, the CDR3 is TGTGCCAGTAGTCCGATCCCCCGACAGGGGGCATATCAGCCCCAGCATTTT. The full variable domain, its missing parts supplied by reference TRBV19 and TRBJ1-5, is DGGITQSPKYLFRKEGQNVTLSCEQNLNHDAMYWYRQDPGQGLRLIYYSQIVNDFQKGDIAEGYSVSREKKESFPLTVTSAQKNPTAFYLCASSPIPRQGAYQPQHFGDGTRLSIL.

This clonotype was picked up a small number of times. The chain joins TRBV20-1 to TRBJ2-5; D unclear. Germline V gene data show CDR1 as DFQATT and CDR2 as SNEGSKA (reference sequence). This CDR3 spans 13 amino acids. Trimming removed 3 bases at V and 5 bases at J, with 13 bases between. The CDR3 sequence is CSARGSLLETQYF. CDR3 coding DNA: TGCAGTGCTAGGGGTAGTTTACTGGAGACCCAGTACTTC.

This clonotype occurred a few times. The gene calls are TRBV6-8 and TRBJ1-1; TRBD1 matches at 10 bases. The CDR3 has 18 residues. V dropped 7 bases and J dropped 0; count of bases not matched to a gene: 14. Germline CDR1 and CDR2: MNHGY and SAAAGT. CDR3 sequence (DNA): TGTGCCAGCACCTACCCTGACAGGGGGCTAGTGTTGAACACTGAAGCTTTCTTT. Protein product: CASTYPDRGLVLNTEAFF.

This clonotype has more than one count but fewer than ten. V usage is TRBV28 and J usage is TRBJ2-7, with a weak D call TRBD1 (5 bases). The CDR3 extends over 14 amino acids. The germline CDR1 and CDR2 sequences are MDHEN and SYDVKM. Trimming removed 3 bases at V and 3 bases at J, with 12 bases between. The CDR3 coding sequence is TGTGCCAGCAGTTTTGGGGCAGGTCGCTACGAGCAGTACTTC. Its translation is CASSFGAGRYEQYF.

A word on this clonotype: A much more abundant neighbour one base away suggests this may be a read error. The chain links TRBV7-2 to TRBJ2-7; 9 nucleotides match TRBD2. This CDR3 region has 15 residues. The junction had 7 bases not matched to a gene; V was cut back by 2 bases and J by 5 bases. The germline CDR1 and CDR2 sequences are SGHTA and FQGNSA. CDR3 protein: CASSLSAGGPDEQYF. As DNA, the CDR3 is TGTGCCAGCAGCTTATCGGCGGGAGGGCCCGACGAGCAGTACTTC.

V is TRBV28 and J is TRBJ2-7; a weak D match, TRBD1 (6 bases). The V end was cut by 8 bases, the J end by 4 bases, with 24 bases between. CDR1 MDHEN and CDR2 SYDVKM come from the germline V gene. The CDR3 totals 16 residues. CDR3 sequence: CASLGGPNPISYEQYF. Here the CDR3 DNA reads TGTGCCAGCCTAGGGGGACCGAATCCTATTTCGTACGAGCAGTACTTC.

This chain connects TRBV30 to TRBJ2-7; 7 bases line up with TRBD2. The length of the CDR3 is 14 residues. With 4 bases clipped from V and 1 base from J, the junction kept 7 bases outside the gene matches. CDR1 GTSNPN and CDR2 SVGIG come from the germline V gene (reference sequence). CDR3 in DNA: TGTGCCTGGAATCCAGGACTAGGATCCTACGAGCAGTACTTC. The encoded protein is CAWNPGLGSYEQYF.

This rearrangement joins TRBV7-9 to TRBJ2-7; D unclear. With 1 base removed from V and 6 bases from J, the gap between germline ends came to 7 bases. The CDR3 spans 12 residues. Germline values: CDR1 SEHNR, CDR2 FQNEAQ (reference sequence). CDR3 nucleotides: TGTGCCAGCAGCTTAGGTTGGGGCGAGCAGTACTTC. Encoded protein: CASSLGWGEQYF.

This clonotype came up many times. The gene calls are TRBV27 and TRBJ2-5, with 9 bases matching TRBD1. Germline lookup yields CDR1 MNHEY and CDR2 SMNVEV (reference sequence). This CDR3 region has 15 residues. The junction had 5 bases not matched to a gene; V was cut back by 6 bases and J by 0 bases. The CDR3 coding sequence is TGTGCCAGCAGCCTGGGACAGGGAAACCAAGAGACCCAGTACTTC. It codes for CASSLGQGNQETQYF.

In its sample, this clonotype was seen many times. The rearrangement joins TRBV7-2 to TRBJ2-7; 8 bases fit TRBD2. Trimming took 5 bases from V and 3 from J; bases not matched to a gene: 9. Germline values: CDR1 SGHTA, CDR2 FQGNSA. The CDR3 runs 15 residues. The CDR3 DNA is TGTGCCAGCAGCCGGGCGGCGGGAGGAATCTACGAGCAGTACTTC. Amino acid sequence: CASSRAAGGIYEQYF.

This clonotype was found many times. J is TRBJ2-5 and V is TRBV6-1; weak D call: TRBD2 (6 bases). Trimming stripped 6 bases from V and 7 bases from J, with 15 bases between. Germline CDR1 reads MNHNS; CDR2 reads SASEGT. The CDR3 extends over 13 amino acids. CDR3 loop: CASSRDTEGTQYF. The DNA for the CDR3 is TGTGCCAGCAGCCGCGATACGGAGGGGACCCAGTACTTC.

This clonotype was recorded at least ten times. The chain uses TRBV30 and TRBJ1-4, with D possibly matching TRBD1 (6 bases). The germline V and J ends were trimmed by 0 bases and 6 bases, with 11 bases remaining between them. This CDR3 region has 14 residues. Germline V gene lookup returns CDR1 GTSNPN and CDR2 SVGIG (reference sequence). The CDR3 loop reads CAWSVRRGYEKLFF. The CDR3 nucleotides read TGTGCCTGGAGTGTACGCAGGGGTTATGAAAAACTGTTTTTT.

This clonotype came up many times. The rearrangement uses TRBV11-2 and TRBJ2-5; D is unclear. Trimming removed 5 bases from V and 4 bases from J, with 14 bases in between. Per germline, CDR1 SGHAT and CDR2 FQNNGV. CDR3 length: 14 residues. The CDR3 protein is CASSPPWRRETQYF. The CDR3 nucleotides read TGTGCCAGCAGCCCTCCCTGGAGAAGAGAGACCCAGTACTTC.

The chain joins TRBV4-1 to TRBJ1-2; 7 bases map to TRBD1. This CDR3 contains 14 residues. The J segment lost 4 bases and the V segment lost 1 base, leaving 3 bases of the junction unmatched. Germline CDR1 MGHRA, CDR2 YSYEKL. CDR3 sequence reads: CASSQVRDSYGYTF. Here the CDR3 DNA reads TGCGCCAGCAGCCAAGTTAGGGACAGCTATGGCTACACCTTC.

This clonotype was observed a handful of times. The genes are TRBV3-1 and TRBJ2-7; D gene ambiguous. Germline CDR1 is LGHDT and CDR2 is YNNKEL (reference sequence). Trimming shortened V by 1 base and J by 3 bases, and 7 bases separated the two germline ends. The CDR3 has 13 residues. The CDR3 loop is CASSQAQNYEQYF. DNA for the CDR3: TGTGCCAGCAGCCAAGCACAGAACTACGAGCAGTACTTC.

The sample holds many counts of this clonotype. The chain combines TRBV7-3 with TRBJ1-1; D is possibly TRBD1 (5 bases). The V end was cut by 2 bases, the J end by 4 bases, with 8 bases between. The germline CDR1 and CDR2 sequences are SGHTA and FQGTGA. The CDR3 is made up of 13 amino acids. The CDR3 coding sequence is TGTGCCAGCAGCTTAGGGGGGACCACTGAAGCTTTCTTT. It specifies CASSLGGTTEAFF.

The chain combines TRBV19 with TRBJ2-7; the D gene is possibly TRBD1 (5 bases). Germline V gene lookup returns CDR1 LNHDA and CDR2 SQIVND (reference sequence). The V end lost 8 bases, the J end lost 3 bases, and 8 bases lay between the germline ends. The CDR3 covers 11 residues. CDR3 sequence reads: CASAQGYEQYF. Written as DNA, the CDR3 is TGTGCCAGTGCCCAGGGCTACGAGCAGTACTTC.

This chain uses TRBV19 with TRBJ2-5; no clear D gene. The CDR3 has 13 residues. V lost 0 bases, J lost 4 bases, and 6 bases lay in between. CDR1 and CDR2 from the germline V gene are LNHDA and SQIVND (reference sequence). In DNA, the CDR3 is TGTGCCAGTAGTATAGATCTGAGAGAGACCCAGTACTTC. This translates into CASSIDLRETQYF.

The CDR3 DNA reads TGTGCCAGCAGCGTAGATAATAGGGACTATGGCTACACCTTC. It encodes CASSVDNRDYGYTF. The J gene is TRBJ1-2, the V gene TRBV9, with D uncertain. The germline CDR1 and CDR2 sequences are SGDLS and YYNGEE. This CDR3 spans 14 amino acids. Trimming stripped 0 bases from V and 3 bases from J, with 9 bases between.